The 9 T cell receptor beta chains in this list originate from one sample, sequenced in a study of neurological immune-mediated disorders. TCRdb reprocessed the 5' RACE reads with MiXCR, giving one entry per CDR3 protein. This table has 95,000 to 150,000 distinct CDR3 sequences, roughly 3.2% appearing once. What was sequenced was PBMCs. All receptors derive from a woman in her thirties with multiple sclerosis.

This rearrangement joins TRBV14 to TRBJ2-7, with unresolved D. Trimming removed 0 bases at V and 2 bases at J, with 11 bases between. The CDR3 consists of 15 residues. CDR1 is SGHDN and CDR2 is FVKESK in the germline V gene. CDR3 region: CASSQERQAAYEQYF. In nucleotides, the CDR3 is TGTGCCAGCAGCCAAGAAAGGCAGGCCGCCTACGAGCAGTACTTC. Variable domain in full (rest from reference TRBV14 and TRBJ2-7): EAGVTQFPSHSVIEKGQTVTLRCDPISGHDNLYWYRRVMGKEIKFLLHFVKESKQDESGMPNNRFLAERTGGTYSTLKVQPAELEDSGVYFCASSQERQAAYEQYFGPGTRLTVT.

This clonotype was detected many times. The rearrangement uses TRBV12-3 or TRBV12-4 and TRBJ2-2; unclear D gene. Trimming took 5 bases from V and 6 from J, leaving 10 bases between them. This CDR3 comprises 13 residues. CDR3 bases: TGTGCCAGCAGTCCCCGATCCCCCGGGGAGCTGTTTTTT. Its translation: CASSPRSPGELFF.

This clonotype was recorded many times. The genes are TRBV20-1 and TRBJ2-1; possible D gene TRBD2, 5 bases. The germline CDR1 and CDR2 sequences are DFQATT and SNEGSKA (reference sequence). The CDR3 spans 14 residues. V was trimmed by 1 base and J by 4 bases, leaving 11 bases between them. Here the CDR3 DNA reads TGCAGTGCTAGAGCCAGCGGTGGTTACAATGAGCAGTTCTTC. Translating gives CSARASGGYNEQFF.

This clonotype appeared many times. CDR3 in amino acids: CASSLFADNEQFF. Written as DNA, the CDR3 is TGTGCCAGCAGTTTATTTGCGGACAATGAGCAGTTCTTC. The rearrangement joins TRBV12-3 or TRBV12-4 to TRBJ2-1; no clear D. The CDR3 is made up of 13 amino acids. The V and J ends lost 2 bases and 5 bases respectively, with 7 bases between them.

This clonotype was observed at least ten times. This chain connects TRBV20-1 to TRBJ2-2, with TRBD2 as a possible D gene (7 bases). In germline, CDR1 is DFQATT, CDR2 SNEGSKA (reference sequence). Trimming shortened V by 6 bases and J by 9 bases, and 14 bases separated the two germline ends. This CDR3 spans 12 amino acids. The CDR3 region is CSAKGGAWELFF. CDR3 coding DNA: TGCAGTGCCAAAGGGGGGGCCTGGGAGCTGTTTTTT.

This clonotype was seen repeatedly, ten times or more. The rearrangement links TRBV18 to TRBJ1-4; D uncertain. Between the trimmed V and J ends, which lost 6 bases and 0 bases, there was a span of 8 bases. The germline CDR1 and CDR2 sequences are KGHSH and LQKENI. CDR3 length: 14 residues. Here the CDR3 reads CASSPTSTNEKLFF. CDR3 nucleotide sequence: TGTGCCAGCTCCCCGACGTCAACTAATGAAAAACTGTTTTTT.

This clonotype has at least ten counts. This sequence joins TRBV5-6 and TRBJ2-3; TRBD2 might be the D (7 bases). This CDR3 has 13 amino acids. V lost 4 bases to trimming and J lost 10 bases, with 16 bases between them. Germline V CDR1 and CDR2: SGHDT, YYEEEE. The DNA of the CDR3 is TGTGCCAGCAGCCTCACCCTAGGGGGGGCGCAGTATTTT. Residues: CASSLTLGGAQYF.

This clonotype was recorded many times. The rearrangement joins TRBV5-6 to TRBJ2-5; 9 nucleotides line up with TRBD2. This CDR3 is 15 amino acids long. Germline CDR1 is SGHDT and CDR2 is YYEEEE. V shed 0 bases, J shed 5 bases, and the junction held 5 bases outside the gene matches. Here the CDR3 reads CASSLVLAGAETQYF. Here the CDR3 DNA reads TGTGCCAGCAGCTTGGTCTTAGCGGGGGCGGAGACCCAGTACTTC.

This clonotype was found many times. The chain couples TRBV7-2 to TRBJ1-1; the D is unclear. Deletions cut 4 bases from V and 5 bases from J, with 5 bases between. The CDR3 is 11 residues long. In germline, CDR1 is SGHTA, CDR2 FQGNSA. Here the CDR3 reads CASSSSTEAFF. CDR3 bases: TGTGCCAGCAGCTCGTCTACTGAAGCTTTCTTT. Full variable domain (rest looked up from reference TRBV7-2 and TRBJ1-1): GAGVSQSPSNKVTEKGKDVELRCDPISGHTALYWYRQSLGQGLEFLIYFQGNSAPDKSGLPSDRFSAERTGGSVSTLTIQRTQQEDSAVYLCASSSSTEAFFGQGTRLTVV.